This T cell receptor (beta chain) is drawn from a study of blood T cell repertoires in COVID-19. Whole-study context: The United States, Italy and Spain provided the acute and convalescent COVID-19 samples. PBMCs, B-cell-depleted T cells, or T cells provided the cDNA or gDNA that made up the material.

Original handling: Researchers report that nucleated cell counts were estimated from reference gene primer amplification. The repertoire was sequenced with immunoSEQ multiplex PCR; TCRdb's copy has only in-frame clones and lacks some. The V and J calls and the clone size are those of that table, but D and trimming were determined from the DNA. Here the sample spans under 45,000 clones, 87% being singletons. Germline V gives CDR1 LNHDA, CDR2 SQIVND (reference sequence). Trimming removed 2 bases at V and 7 bases at J, with 15 bases between. The CDR3 has 14 amino acids. The chain joins TRBV19 to TRBJ2-7; D perhaps matches TRBD2 (5 bases). This receptor was taken from a man aged 60 to 69 with acute or convalescent COVID-19. Sequenced: peripheral blood. In DNA form, the CDR3 reads TGTGCCAGTAGTATAACCGGGATGATTGGGGAGCAGTACTTC. Translating it yields CASSITGMIGEQYF.